Following are 31 T cell receptor beta chains from one sample sequenced in a study of blood T cell repertoires in COVID-19. Some clones are missing from TCRdb's copy, which holds only in-frame ones; the method was immunoSEQ multiplex PCR. The sample lists roughly 300,000 clones, over 75% occurring once. The sample consisted of PBMCs or T cells enriched from blood (not recorded which). These receptors all stem from a woman in her thirties who had recovered from COVID-19.

J is TRBJ2-7 and V is TRBV18, with D possibly TRBD2 on 5 matching bases. The CDR3 consists of 14 residues. Trimming cost V 4 bases and J 4 bases, with 14 bases left between them. In germline, CDR1 is KGHSH, CDR2 LQKENI. The CDR3 here is CASSQSGLRYEQYF. The CDR3 nucleotides read TGTGCCAGCTCACAATCAGGACTCAGGTACGAGCAGTACTTC.

J is TRBJ1-3 and V is TRBV7-2, with 7 bases that match TRBD1. CDR3 length: 16 amino acids. V was pared by 3 bases and J by 1 base, with 6 bases of the junction left unmatched. The germline CDR1 and CDR2 sequences are SGHTA and FQGNSA. The CDR3 protein is CASSLDRPGSGNTIYF. In DNA, the CDR3 is TGTGCCAGCAGCTTGGACAGGCCAGGGTCTGGAAACACCATATATTTT.

This chain joins TRBV7-9 and TRBJ1-6; 7 bases fit TRBD1. Unmatched junction bases numbered 7, after V lost 5 bases and J lost 9 bases. Per germline, CDR1 SEHNR and CDR2 FQNEAQ (reference sequence). The CDR3 is made up of 14 amino acids. The CDR3 sequence is CASSQGQESSPLHF. The DNA of the CDR3 is TGTGCCAGCAGCCAAGGACAGGAGAGTTCACCCCTCCACTTT.

The CDR3 region is CASSLRQLEGYTF. The CDR3 DNA sequence: TGTGCCAGCAGTCTACGACAGCTGGAAGGCTACACCTTC. This chain links TRBV25-1 with TRBJ1-2; D is possibly TRBD1 (5 bases). The CDR3 runs 13 residues. Germline V gene data show CDR1 as MGHDK and CDR2 as SYGVNS. Trimming took 5 bases from V and 8 from J, leaving 15 bases between them.

The chain joins TRBV5-1 to TRBJ1-1; weak D call: TRBD1 (6 bases). The V end was cut by 4 bases, the J end by 2 bases, with 12 bases between. Germline lookup yields CDR1 SGHRS and CDR2 YFSETQ. The CDR3 runs 14 residues. The CDR3 sequence: CASSPQGQNTEAFF. The CDR3 coding sequence is TGCGCCAGCAGCCCCCAGGGGCAAAACACTGAAGCTTTCTTT.

V usage is TRBV6-5 and J usage is TRBJ1-1; the match to TRBD1 covers 9 bases. The CDR3 contains 14 residues. Germline loops: CDR1 MNHEY, CDR2 SVGAGI. V dropped 6 bases and J dropped 4; count of bases not matched to a gene: 6. The CDR3 sequence: CASRETGGGTEAFF. The DNA for the CDR3 is TGTGCCAGCAGGGAGACAGGGGGAGGCACTGAAGCTTTCTTT.

In this sample, this clone turned up a few times. The DNA of the CDR3 is TGCGCCAGCAGCCAAGCCCCGACTAGCGGGGGCCTTTCCTACGAGCAGTACTTC. Translating it yields CASSQAPTSGGLSYEQYF. The chain carries TRBV4-3 and TRBJ2-7; 12 bases agree with TRBD2. From germline, CDR1 is LGHNA and CDR2 YSLEER. Losses at the gene ends were 1 base for V and 1 base for J; bases not matched to a gene: 8. This CDR3 spans 18 amino acids.

The V gene is TRBV2, the J gene TRBJ2-7; TRBD2 matches at 10 bases. Trimming at V came to 8 bases and at J to 6 bases, leaving 10 bases not matched to a gene. CDR1 and CDR2 from the germline V gene are SNHLY and FYNNEI. This CDR3 comprises 14 residues. CDR3 coding DNA: TGTGCCAGCGGAGGGAGGCTAGCGGGGGCCGAGCAGTACTTC. Its translation is CASGGRLAGAEQYF.

The rearrangement links TRBV2 to TRBJ2-2; TRBD1 agrees at 7 bases. J was trimmed by 4 bases and V by 6 bases; bases with no gene match: 5. Germline V gives CDR1 SNHLY, CDR2 FYNNEI. The CDR3 is made up of 14 amino acids. The DNA for the CDR3 is TGTGCCAGCAGGGGGGACAGTCCCACCGGGGAGCTGTTTTTT. Translated, it gives CASRGDSPTGELFF. Supplemented by reference TRBV2 and TRBJ2-2, the full variable domain reads EPEVTQTPSHQVTQMGQEVILRCVPISNHLYFYWYRQILGQKVEFLVSFYNNEISEKSEIFDDQFSVERPDGSNFTLKIRSTKLEDSAMYFCASRGDSPTGELFFGEGSRLTVL.

The rearrangement links TRBV6-2 or TRBV6-3 to TRBJ2-7, with 12 bases fitting TRBD2. The length of the CDR3 is 15 residues. After removal of 5 bases from V and 7 bases from J, the junction contained 9 bases not matched to a gene. CDR1 is MNHEY and CDR2 is SVGEGT in the germline V gene. The CDR3 region has the DNA TGTGCCAGCAGTACCGGACTAGCGGGGATATGGGAGCAGTACTTC. Its translation: CASSTGLAGIWEQYF.

The rearrangement uses TRBV4-2 and TRBJ1-6; maybe TRBD1 (5 bases). The CDR3 runs 18 residues. Germline V gene data show CDR1 as LGHNA and CDR2 as YNFKEQ. Deletions cut 0 bases from V and 1 base from J, with 13 bases between. The CDR3 nucleotides are TGTGCCAGCAGCCAAGATGCGGGGGAAGGATCCTATAATTCACCCCTCCACTTT. Translation gives CASSQDAGEGSYNSPLHF.

V usage is TRBV28 and J usage is TRBJ2-2; D is possibly TRBD2 (6 bases). V was shortened by 8 bases and J by 2 bases, with 12 bases between the two germline ends. This CDR3 is built from 14 residues. The V gene's germline CDR1 is MDHEN and CDR2 SYDVKM. Written as DNA, the CDR3 is TGTGCCAGCGGGAGGCCACCTAACACCGGGGAGCTGTTTTTT. Translated, it gives CASGRPPNTGELFF.

CDR3 region: CASSPRLQPTFNEQFF. In nucleotides, the CDR3 is TGTGCCAGCAGTCCTCGACTCCAACCTACCTTCAATGAGCAGTTCTTC. The chain couples TRBV11-1 to TRBJ2-1, with no clear D. The length of the CDR3 is 16 residues. Germline lookup yields CDR1 SGHAT and CDR2 FQDESV (reference sequence). Trimming took 6 bases from V and 6 from J, leaving 21 bases between them.

The rearrangement joins TRBV5-4 to TRBJ2-5, with TRBD2 identical over 11 bases. Germline V gene lookup returns CDR1 SGHNT and CDR2 YYREEE (reference sequence). The V segment lost 2 bases and the J segment 4 bases; nucleotides outside the gene matches: 7. The CDR3 is 16 residues long. The CDR3: CASSFRLAGKGETQYF. For the CDR3, the DNA is TGTGCCAGCAGCTTTCGACTAGCGGGGAAAGGAGAGACCCAGTACTTC.

The gene calls are TRBV3-1 (or the pseudogene TRBV3-2) and TRBJ1-2; D may be TRBD1 (5 bases). The V and J ends lost 0 bases and 0 bases respectively, with 11 bases between them. The CDR3 is 16 residues long. CDR1 and CDR2 from the germline V gene are LGHDT and YNNKEL (reference sequence). This chain's CDR3 is CASSQDFRGTNYGYTF. DNA of the CDR3: TGTGCCAGCAGCCAAGATTTCCGGGGGACTAACTATGGCTACACCTTC.

The V and J genes are TRBV6-1 and TRBJ2-7; D is possibly TRBD2 (5 bases). The CDR3 sequence is 12 residues long. Trimming took off 2 bases at V and 5 bases at J, with 7 bases between the two ends. Germline CDR1 reads MNHNS; CDR2 reads SASEGT. CDR3 in amino acids: CASSEPGNEQYF. CDR3 nucleotides: TGTGCCAGCAGTGAACCGGGGAACGAGCAGTACTTC.

Worth noting for this clone: This sample also contains other DNA sequences that code for the same CDR3. J is TRBJ1-2 and V is TRBV15; D is unresolved. Germline lookup yields CDR1 LNHNV and CDR2 YYDKDF (reference sequence). V gave up 0 bases and J gave up 6 bases, with 8 bases separating them. This CDR3 region has 13 residues. CDR3 amino acids: CATSREEGDGYTF. The CDR3 DNA sequence: TGTGCCACCAGCAGAGAAGAGGGTGATGGCTACACCTTC.

This rearrangement joins TRBV5-1 to TRBJ1-1; maybe TRBD1 (5 bases). This CDR3 is 14 amino acids long. CDR1 SGHRS and CDR2 YFSETQ come from the germline V gene. V was shortened by 4 bases and J by 1 base, with 11 bases between the two germline ends. CDR3 sequence (DNA): TGCGCCAGCAGCGCGATCACAGGGAACACTGAAGCTTTCTTT. It yields the protein CASSAITGNTEAFF.

As DNA, the CDR3 is TGTGCCGGAGGACAGGGACCAAACACCGGGGAGCTGTTTTTT. Translated, it gives CAGGQGPNTGELFF. The chain uses TRBV19 and TRBJ2-2; 8 bases agree with TRBD1. Trimming removed 11 bases from V and 2 bases from J; junction bases left unmatched: 7. Germline V gene sequence: CDR1 LNHDA, CDR2 SQIVND (reference sequence). The CDR3 extends over 14 amino acids.

The chain couples TRBV7-6 to TRBJ2-7; 11 nucleotides agree with TRBD1. The V gene end was trimmed by 5 bases and the J gene end by 5 bases; junction bases not matched to a gene: 8. The CDR3 spans 15 residues. Germline CDR1 SGHVS, CDR2 FNYEAQ. Here the CDR3 reads CASSDPGQGVDEQYF. The CDR3 nucleotides read TGTGCCAGCAGCGATCCGGGACAGGGGGTCGACGAGCAGTACTTC. The variable domain in full, with the rest retrieved from reference TRBV7-6 and TRBJ2-7, is GAGVSQSPRYKVTKRGQDVALRCDPISGHVSLYWYRQALGQGPEFLTYFNYEAQQDKSGLPNDRFSAERPEGSISTLTIQRTEQRDSAMYRCASSDPGQGVDEQYFGPGTRLTVT.

CDR3 amino acids: CASSPLEGGTGELFF. The CDR3 nucleotides read TGCGCCAGCAGCCCCCTAGAGGGTGGGACCGGGGAGCTGTTTTTT. The chain uses TRBV5-1 and TRBJ2-2, with D perhaps TRBD2 (5 bases). Germline V CDR1 and CDR2: SGHRS, YFSETQ. V was shortened by 4 bases and J by 5 bases, with 15 bases between the two germline ends. The CDR3 has 15 residues.

This clone has only one observation. V is TRBV19 and J is TRBJ1-2, with 9 positions matching TRBD1. The trim removed 5 bases at V and 8 bases at J, leaving 15 bases unmatched. The CDR3 covers 16 residues. CDR1 is LNHDA and CDR2 is SQIVND in the germline V gene (reference sequence). The CDR3, as DNA: TGTGCCAGTAGTCCACACGGACAGGGGACCACTAAGGGCTACACCTTC. It specifies CASSPHGQGTTKGYTF.

The chain carries TRBV20-1 and TRBJ1-3; D not resolved. The germline V and J ends were trimmed by 3 bases and 0 bases, with 9 bases remaining between them. CDR1 is DFQATT and CDR2 is SNEGSKA in the germline V gene (reference sequence). This CDR3 contains 14 residues. Written as DNA, the CDR3 is TGCAGTGCTAGTGATGTTCTCTCTGGAAACACCATATATTTT. Translating it yields CSASDVLSGNTIYF.

In this sample, this clone turned up a few times. The V call is TRBV16, the J call TRBJ1-3; TRBD1 matches at 12 bases. The CDR3 runs 19 residues. The V and J ends lost 0 bases and 0 bases, in that order; junction bases with no gene match: 6. Germline V lookup: CDR1 KGHSY, CDR2 FQNENV. The CDR3 is CASSQSGTGGFLSGNTIYF. The CDR3 bases are TGTGCCAGCAGCCAATCGGGGACAGGGGGCTTCCTCTCTGGAAACACCATATATTTT. The full variable domain, completed using reference TRBV16 and TRBJ1-3, is GEEVAQTPKHLVRGEGQKAKLYCAPIKGHSYVFWYQQVLKNEFKFLISFQNENVFDETGMPKERFSAKCLPNSPCSLEIQATKLEDSAVYFCASSQSGTGGFLSGNTIYFGEGSWLTVV.

The rearrangement links TRBV5-1 to TRBJ1-1; 7 bases align to TRBD1. The CDR3 is made up of 15 amino acids. Trimming removed 0 bases from V and 7 bases from J; junction bases left unmatched: 9. CDR1 and CDR2 from the germline V gene are SGHRS and YFSETQ. The chain's CDR3 is CASSLGDRGPDEAFF. The CDR3 nucleotides are TGCGCCAGCAGCTTGGGGGATAGGGGGCCGGATGAAGCTTTCTTT.

The chain employs TRBV19 and TRBJ1-2; D unresolved. The CDR3 totals 17 residues. Trimming left V 6 bases short and J 4 bases short, with 24 bases between. CDR1 and CDR2 (germline): LNHDA, SQIVND (reference sequence). For the CDR3, the DNA is TGTGCCAGTAGCCCCACGCCGGGAGAAAGGGTCCTCTATGGCTACACCTTC. Amino acids: CASSPTPGERVLYGYTF.

V is TRBV27 and J is TRBJ2-7; a possible D gene is TRBD1 (5 bases). Per the germline V gene, CDR1 is MNHEY and CDR2 is SMNVEV (reference sequence). This CDR3 contains 12 residues. Trimming shortened V by 5 bases and J by 6 bases, and 11 bases separated the two germline ends. CDR3 DNA sequence: TGTGCCAGCAGTCCGACAGCCAGCGAGCAGTACTTC. This translates into CASSPTASEQYF.

The sample holds one count of this clone. The genes are TRBV2 and TRBJ2-7; 10 nucleotides match TRBD2. Trimming removed 8 bases from V and 3 bases from J; junction bases left unmatched: 10. Germline-derived CDR1 and CDR2 are SNHLY and FYNNEI. The length of the CDR3 is 15 residues. The CDR3 reads CASRSLLAGSYEQYF. CDR3 DNA sequence: TGTGCCAGCCGGTCCTTACTAGCGGGGAGCTACGAGCAGTACTTC.

The chain employs TRBV13 and TRBJ2-7, with 13 nucleotides matching TRBD2. The ends lost 4 bases at V and 7 bases at J; junction bases unmatched: 7. CDR3 length equals 15 residues. From germline, CDR1 is PRHDT and CDR2 FYEKMQ (reference sequence). CDR3 protein: CASSYGLAGVGEQYF. In nucleotides, the CDR3 is TGTGCCAGCAGCTACGGACTAGCGGGGGTTGGGGAGCAGTACTTC.

The chain recombines TRBV7-6 with TRBJ2-7; 7 nucleotides agree with TRBD1. J lost 0 bases, V lost 4 bases, and 9 bases had no gene match. CDR3 length: 16 residues. Germline V CDR1 and CDR2: SGHVS, FNYEAQ. CDR3 coding DNA: TGTGCCAGCAGCTCAGATAGACAGGGACCCTCCTACGAGCAGTACTTC. Translating gives CASSSDRQGPSYEQYF.

The chain uses TRBV24-1 and TRBJ2-2; 9 bases map to TRBD1. J gave up 6 bases and V 4 bases, and 8 bases lay outside the gene matches. This CDR3 region has 16 residues. Germline V lookup: CDR1 KGHDR, CDR2 SFDVKD. The CDR3 protein is CATSDPGQGNAGELFF. As DNA, the CDR3 is TGTGCCACCAGTGACCCGGGACAGGGTAATGCCGGGGAGCTGTTTTTT.